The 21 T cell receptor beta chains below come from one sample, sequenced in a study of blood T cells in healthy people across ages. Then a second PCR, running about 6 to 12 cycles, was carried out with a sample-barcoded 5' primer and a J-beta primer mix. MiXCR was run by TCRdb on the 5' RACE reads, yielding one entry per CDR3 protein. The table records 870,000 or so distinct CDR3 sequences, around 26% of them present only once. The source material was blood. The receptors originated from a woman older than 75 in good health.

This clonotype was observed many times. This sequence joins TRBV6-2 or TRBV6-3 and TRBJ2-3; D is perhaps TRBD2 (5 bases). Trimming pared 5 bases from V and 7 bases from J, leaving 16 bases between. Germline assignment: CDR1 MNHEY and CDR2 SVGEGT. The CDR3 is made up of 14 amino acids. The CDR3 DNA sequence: TGTGCCAGCAGTAGCGGCCCCCCGGGGAATACGCAGTATTTT. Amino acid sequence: CASSSGPPGNTQYF.

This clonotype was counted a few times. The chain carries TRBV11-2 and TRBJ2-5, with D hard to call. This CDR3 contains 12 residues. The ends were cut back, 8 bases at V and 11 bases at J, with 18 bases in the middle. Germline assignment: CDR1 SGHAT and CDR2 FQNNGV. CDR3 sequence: CASLFRTNEQYF. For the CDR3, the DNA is TGTGCCAGCCTTTTTAGAACTAATGAGCAGTACTTC.

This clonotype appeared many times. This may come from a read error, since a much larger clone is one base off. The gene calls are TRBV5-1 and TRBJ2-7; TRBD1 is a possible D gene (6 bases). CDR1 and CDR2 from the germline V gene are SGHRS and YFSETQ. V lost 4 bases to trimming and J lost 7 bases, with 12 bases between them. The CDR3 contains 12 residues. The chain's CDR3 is CASSHGQHEQYF. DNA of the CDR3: TGCGCCAGCAGCCACGGACAGCATGAGCAGTACTTC.

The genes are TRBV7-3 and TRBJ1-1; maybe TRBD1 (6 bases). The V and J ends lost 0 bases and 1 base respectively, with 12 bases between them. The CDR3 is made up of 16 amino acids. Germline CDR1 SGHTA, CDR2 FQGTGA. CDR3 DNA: TGTGCCAGCAGCTTAACGTCATGGACAGCGAACACTGAAGCTTTCTTT. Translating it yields CASSLTSWTANTEAFF.

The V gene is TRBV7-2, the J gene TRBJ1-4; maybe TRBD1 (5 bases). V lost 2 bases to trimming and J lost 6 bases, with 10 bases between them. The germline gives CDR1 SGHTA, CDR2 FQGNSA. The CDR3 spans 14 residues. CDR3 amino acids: CASSLKGWDEKLFF. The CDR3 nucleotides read TGTGCCAGCAGCTTAAAGGGGTGGGATGAAAAACTGTTTTTT.

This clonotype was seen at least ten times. CDR3 sequence reads: CATTGGYNEQFF. The CDR3 coding sequence is TGTGCCACCACGGGAGGGTACAATGAGCAGTTCTTC. The chain employs TRBV18 and TRBJ2-1, with 8 bases that match TRBD2. V was pared by 10 bases and J by 4 bases, with 3 bases of the junction left unmatched. The V gene's germline CDR1 is KGHSH and CDR2 LQKENI. CDR3 length: 12 residues.

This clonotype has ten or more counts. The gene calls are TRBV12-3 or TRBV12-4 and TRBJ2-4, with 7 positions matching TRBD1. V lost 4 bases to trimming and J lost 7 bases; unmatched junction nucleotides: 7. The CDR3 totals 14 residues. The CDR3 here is CASSYEDRTNIQYF. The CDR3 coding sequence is TGTGCCAGCAGTTATGAGGACAGGACCAACATTCAGTACTTC.

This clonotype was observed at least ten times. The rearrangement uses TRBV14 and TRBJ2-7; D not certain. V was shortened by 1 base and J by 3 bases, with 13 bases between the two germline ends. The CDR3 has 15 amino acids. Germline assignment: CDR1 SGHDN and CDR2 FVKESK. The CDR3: CASSQVGQKDYEQYF. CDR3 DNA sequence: TGTGCCAGCAGCCAAGTCGGGCAGAAAGACTACGAGCAGTACTTC. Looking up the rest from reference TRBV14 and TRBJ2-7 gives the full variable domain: EAGVTQFPSHSVIEKGQTVTLRCDPISGHDNLYWYRRVMGKEIKFLLHFVKESKQDESGMPNNRFLAERTGGTYSTLKVQPAELEDSGVYFCASSQVGQKDYEQYFGPGTRLTVT.

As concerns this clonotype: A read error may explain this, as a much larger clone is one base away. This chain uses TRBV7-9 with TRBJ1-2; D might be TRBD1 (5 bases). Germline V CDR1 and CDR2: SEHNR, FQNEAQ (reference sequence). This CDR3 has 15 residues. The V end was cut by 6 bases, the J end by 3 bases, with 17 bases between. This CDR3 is CASSSSLAGDYGYTF. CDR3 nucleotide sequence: TGTGCCAGCAGTTCAAGCCTGGCGGGGGACTATGGCTACACCTTC.

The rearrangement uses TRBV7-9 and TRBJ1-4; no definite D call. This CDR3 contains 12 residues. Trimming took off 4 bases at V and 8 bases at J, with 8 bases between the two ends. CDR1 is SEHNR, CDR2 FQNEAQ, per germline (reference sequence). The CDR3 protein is CASSSLSEKLFF. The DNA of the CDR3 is TGTGCCAGCAGCTCATTGAGCGAAAAACTGTTTTTT. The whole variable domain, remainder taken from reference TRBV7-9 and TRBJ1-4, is DTGVSQNPRHKITKRGQNVTFRCDPISEHNRLYWYRQTLGQGPEFLTYFQNEAQLEKSRLLSDRFSAERPKGSFSTLEIQRTEQGDSAMYLCASSSLSEKLFFGSGTQLSVL.

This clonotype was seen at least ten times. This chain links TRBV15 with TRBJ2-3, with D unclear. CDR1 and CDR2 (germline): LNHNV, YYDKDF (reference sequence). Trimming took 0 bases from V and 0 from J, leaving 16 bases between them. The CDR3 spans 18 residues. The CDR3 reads CATSRDFSAAHSTDTQYF. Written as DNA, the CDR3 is TGTGCCACCAGCAGAGATTTTTCGGCGGCCCATAGCACAGATACGCAGTATTTT.

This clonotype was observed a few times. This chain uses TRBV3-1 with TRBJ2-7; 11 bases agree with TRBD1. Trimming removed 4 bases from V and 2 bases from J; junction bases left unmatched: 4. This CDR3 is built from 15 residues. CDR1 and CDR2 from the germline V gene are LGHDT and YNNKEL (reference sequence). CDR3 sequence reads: CASSPGQGETYEQYF. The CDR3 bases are TGTGCCAGCAGCCCGGGACAGGGGGAGACCTACGAGCAGTACTTC.

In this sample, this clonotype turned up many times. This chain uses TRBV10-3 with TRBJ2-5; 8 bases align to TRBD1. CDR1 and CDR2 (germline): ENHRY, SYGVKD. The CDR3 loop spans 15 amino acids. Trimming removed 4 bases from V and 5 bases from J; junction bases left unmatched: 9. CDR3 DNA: TGTGCCATCAGTGCCACGCAGGGGGCCGGCGAGACCCAGTACTTC. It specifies CAISATQGAGETQYF.

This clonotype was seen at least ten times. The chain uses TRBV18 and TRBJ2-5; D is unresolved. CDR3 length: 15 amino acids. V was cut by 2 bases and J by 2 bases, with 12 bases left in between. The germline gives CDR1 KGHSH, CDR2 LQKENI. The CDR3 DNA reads TGTGCCAGCTCACCAACGACAACGATTCAAGAGACCCAGTACTTC. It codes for CASSPTTTIQETQYF.

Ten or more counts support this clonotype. The DNA for the CDR3 is TGTGCCAGCAGTAGGGGGGCGACTAACTATGGCTACACCTTC. It specifies CASSRGATNYGYTF. This sequence joins TRBV6-2 or TRBV6-3 and TRBJ1-2; weak D call: TRBD1 (6 bases). The germline CDR1 and CDR2 sequences are MNHEY and SVGEGT. V was pared by 5 bases and J by 0 bases, with 10 bases between. This CDR3 is built from 14 residues.

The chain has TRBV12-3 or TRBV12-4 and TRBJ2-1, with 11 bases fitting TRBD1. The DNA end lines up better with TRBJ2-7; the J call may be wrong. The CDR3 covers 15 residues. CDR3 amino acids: CASRVGQGVYNEQYF. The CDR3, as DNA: TGTGCCAGCAGGGTGGGACAGGGGGTCTACAATGAGCAGTACTTC.

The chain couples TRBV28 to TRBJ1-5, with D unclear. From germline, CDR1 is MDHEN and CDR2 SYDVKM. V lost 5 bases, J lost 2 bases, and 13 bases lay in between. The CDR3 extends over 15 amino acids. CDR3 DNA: TGTGCCAGCAGTCCGGAAGGGAAAGGCAATCAGCCCCAGCATTTT. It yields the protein CASSPEGKGNQPQHF.

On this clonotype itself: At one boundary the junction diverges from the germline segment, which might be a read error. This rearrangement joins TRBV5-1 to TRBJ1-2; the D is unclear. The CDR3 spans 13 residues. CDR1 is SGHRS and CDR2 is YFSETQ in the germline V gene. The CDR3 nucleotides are TGCGCCAGCGGCTTGGGAGACAACTATGGCTACACCTTC. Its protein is CASGLGDNYGYTF.

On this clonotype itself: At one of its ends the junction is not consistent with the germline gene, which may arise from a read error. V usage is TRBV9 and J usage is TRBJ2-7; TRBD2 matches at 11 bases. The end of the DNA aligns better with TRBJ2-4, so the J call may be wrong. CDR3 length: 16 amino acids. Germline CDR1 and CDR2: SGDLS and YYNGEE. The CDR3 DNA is TGTGCCAGCAGTGTAGGCCATAGCGGGGGGGGGTACATTCAGTACTTC. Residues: CASSVGHSGGGYIQYF.

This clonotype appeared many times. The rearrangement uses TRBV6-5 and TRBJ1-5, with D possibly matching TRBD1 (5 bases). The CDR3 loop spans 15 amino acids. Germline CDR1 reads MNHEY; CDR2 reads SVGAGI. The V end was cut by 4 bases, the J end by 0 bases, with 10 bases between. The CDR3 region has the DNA TGTGCCAGCAGTTTCAGGGCTGATAGCAATCAGCCCCAGCATTTT. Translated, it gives CASSFRADSNQPQHF.

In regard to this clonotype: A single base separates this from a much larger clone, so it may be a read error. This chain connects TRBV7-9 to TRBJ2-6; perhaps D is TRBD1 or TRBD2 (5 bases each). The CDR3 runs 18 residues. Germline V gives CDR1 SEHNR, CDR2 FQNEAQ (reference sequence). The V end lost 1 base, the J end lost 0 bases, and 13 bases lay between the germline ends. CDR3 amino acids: CASSLVGTQHSGANVLTF. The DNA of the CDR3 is TGTGCCAGCAGCTTAGTAGGGACCCAACACTCTGGGGCCAACGTCCTGACTTTC.